This record concerns one T cell receptor (beta chain) sequence. The target antigen is unknown. The sample comes from a study of yellow fever vaccine responses in identical twins. Notes on the study in general: On the reported evidence, twins' vaccine T cell responses seemed partly convergent and partly personalized.

V dropped 0 bases and J dropped 4 bases, with 7 bases sitting between them. The CDR3 has 13 amino acids. Looked up from germline, CDR1 is SEHNR and CDR2 is FQNEAQ (reference sequence). TCRdb re-called the RT-PCR reads with MiXCR, one entry per CDR3 protein. The sample has roughly 2,500 distinct CDR3 sequences, roughly 82% seen once. The source was T cells from blood (PBMCs), unsorted or a sorted subset (not recorded which), collected before or after yellow fever vaccination (not recorded which). This TCR derives from a woman in her late teens or twenties who received the yellow fever vaccine. The chain joins TRBV7-9 to TRBJ2-7; D remains ambiguous. The CDR3 spells CASSLAVQYEQYF. CDR3 nucleotide sequence: TGTGCCAGCAGCTTAGCGGTCCAGTACGAGCAGTACTTC.